Listed below are T cell receptor beta chains from one sample, sequenced in a study of identical twins. TCRdb re-derived calls from the 5' RACE reads in MiXCR, one entry per CDR3 protein. The sample carries around 240,000 distinct CDR3 sequences, 5.5% to 7% recorded once. The same data also contributed to another study, on yellow fever vaccine responses in identical twins.

The sample consisted of memory (CD45RO+) T cells sorted from blood. The receptors shown here come from a young woman in good health. The CDR3 runs from the conserved cysteine through the conserved F or W. The order of the fields is J gene, V gene, clone size, D gene, CDR3 protein, CDR3 DNA. D genes are given only for firm matches. Not every row has a clone size; where given, it reads once, few, many or a size class.

>TRBJ2-1|TRBV7-8|few|TRBD1
CASSTIPGQGYNEQFF
TGTGCCAGCAGCACCATACCGGGACAGGGGTACAATGAGCAGTTCTTC
>TRBJ2-7|TRBV7-7|few|-
CASSPTFGDAYEQYF
TGTGCCAGCAGCCCGACATTTGGGGACGCCTACGAGCAGTACTTC
>TRBJ2-3|TRBV7-6|many|-
CASSLPTGTAGGDTQYF
TGTGCCAGCAGCTTACCCACAGGGACAGCAGGGGGGGATACGCAGTATTTT
>TRBJ2-1|TRBV10-3|-|TRBD1
CAISEPDRGRNEQFF
TGTGCCATCAGTGAGCCTGACAGGGGGCGGAATGAGCAGTTCTTC
>TRBJ2-3|TRBV20-1|few|TRBD2
CSAQSTLAGDTDTQYF
TGCAGTGCTCAATCCACCTTAGCGGGGGACACAGATACGCAGTATTTT
>TRBJ2-7|TRBV20-1|few|TRBD1
CSARGRDTYEQYF
TGCAGTGCCAGGGGGCGGGATACGTACGAGCAGTACTTC
>TRBJ2-1|TRBV12-5|-|TRBD2
CASGQAGIAGVYNEQFF
TGTGCTAGTGGTCAAGCAGGGATAGCGGGAGTTTACAATGAGCAGTTCTTC
>TRBJ2-3|TRBV7-9|-|TRBD2
CASSLVGTSGVPDTQYF
TGTGCCAGCAGCTTAGTGGGGACTAGCGGGGTACCAGATACGCAGTATTTT
>TRBJ1-2|TRBV11-2|few|-
CASRPPGRRPADYGYTF
TGTGCCAGCAGGCCCCCAGGGCGCCGTCCGGCTGACTATGGCTACACCTTC
>TRBJ2-1|TRBV12-3/TRBV12-4|many|TRBD2
CASSPRGGGSSYNEQFF
TGTGCCAGCAGTCCTCGCGGAGGCGGGAGCTCCTACAATGAGCAGTTCTTC
>TRBJ2-5|TRBV20-1|-|TRBD2
CSATRTSTPQETQYF
TGCAGTGCTACCCGGACTAGCACCCCCCAAGAGACCCAGTACTTC
>TRBJ2-2|TRBV25-1|few|-
CASPTRQTGELFF
TGTGCCAGCCCCACGCGCCAGACCGGGGAGCTGTTTTTT
>TRBJ2-2|TRBV7-9|-|-
CASSSRGFAGELFF
TGTGCCAGCAGCTCGAGGGGTTTCGCCGGGGAGCTGTTTTTT
>TRBJ1-5|TRBV20-1|many|-
CSARDFHSLPQHF
TGCAGTGCTAGAGATTTCCATTCTCTTCCCCAGCATTTT
>TRBJ2-6|TRBV24-1|many|TRBD1
CATSAPDRTGANVLTF
TGTGCCACCAGTGCCCCGGACAGGACTGGGGCCAACGTCCTGACTTTC
>TRBJ1-2|TRBV7-3|-|TRBD1
CASSPTPGQTTYGYTF
TGTGCCAGCAGCCCAACCCCGGGACAGACAACCTATGGCTACACCTTC
>TRBJ2-4|TRBV27|-|TRBD1
CASSFIGTGLKNIQYF
TGTGCCAGCAGTTTCATCGGGACAGGGCTCAAAAACATTCAGTACTTC
>TRBJ2-5|TRBV3-1|-|-
CASSQGQPGSQYF
TGTGCCAGCAGCCAAGGACAACCGGGGAGCCAGTACTTC
>TRBJ1-4|TRBV6-1|few|-
CASSPGMAVEKLFF
TGTGCCAGCAGTCCAGGCATGGCTGTGGAAAAACTGTTTTTT
>TRBJ1-1|TRBV20-1|few|-
CSAQGVNTEAFF
TGCAGTGCCCAGGGAGTGAACACTGAAGCTTTCTTT
>TRBJ2-3|TRBV20-1|-|TRBD2
CSARGNPSGGAGDTQYF
TGCAGTGCTAGAGGAAACCCTAGCGGGGGGGCAGGGGATACGCAGTATTTT
>TRBJ2-1|TRBV7-9|-|TRBD1
CASSLEPGQGNNGQFF
TGTGCCAGCAGCTTGGAACCGGGACAGGGGAATAATGGGCAGTTCTTC
>TRBJ2-2|TRBV6-1|-|TRBD2
CASRPGLAGGPRDTGELFF
TGTGCCAGCAGACCGGGACTAGCGGGAGGGCCGAGGGACACCGGGGAGCTGTTTTTT
>TRBJ2-1|TRBV12-3/TRBV12-4|-|-
CASSKTHFRPHNEQFF
TGTGCCAGCAGTAAAACCCACTTCCGACCCCACAATGAGCAGTTCTTC
>TRBJ1-4|TRBV5-6|many|TRBD1
CASSFLDRGEKLFF
TGTGCCAGCAGCTTTCTGGACAGGGGGGAAAAACTGTTTTTT
>TRBJ2-1|TRBV12-5|-|-
CASGFRISHGSDNEQFF
TGTGCTAGTGGTTTTCGAATCAGCCACGGGAGCGACAATGAGCAGTTCTTC
>TRBJ2-5|TRBV20-1|few|TRBD2
CSARLAGPYQETQYF
TGCAGTGCTAGGCTAGCGGGACCCTACCAAGAGACCCAGTACTTC